This TCR beta chain was observed in a study of graft-versus-host responses after intestinal transplantation. Study-wide results and limits: Researchers found peak circulating GvH clone levels linked to early post-transplant HvG declines.

CDR3 length: 16 residues. The J segment lost 5 bases and the V segment lost 5 bases, leaving 11 bases of the junction unmatched. CDR1 is SEHNR and CDR2 is FQNEAQ in the germline V gene (reference sequence). This table comes from immunoSEQ multiplex PCR, and its TCRdb copy is limited to in-frame clones, with some not included. The data contain about 15,000 clones, roughly two thirds of them singletons. Researchers processed graft tissue to release intraepithelial and lamina propria lymphocytes. A note on this clone: Its target is not known.

The TCR was taken from a human patient who received an intestinal transplant, so some T cells may come from the graft donor. This chain uses TRBV7-9 with TRBJ2-1; the match to TRBD2 covers 8 bases. The material was ileum tissue, obtained 650 to 700 days after intestinal transplantation. CDR3 coding DNA: TGTGCCAGCAGCCCCCCATCGGGGGGGACCCACAATGAGCAGTTCTTC. The encoded protein is CASSPPSGGTHNEQFF.